The 8 T cell receptor beta chains below all came from one sample that was sequenced in a study of cytomegalovirus exposure and HLA in healthy donors. The PCR ran on 60 Vbeta and 13 Jbeta primers. Here immunoSEQ multiplex PCR was the method, and the copy in TCRdb shows in-frame clones only, minus some. This sample has about 190,000 clones, with 75% to 85% found just once. The sample consisted of PBMCs. Receptor source: a young woman in good health and CMV-seropositive.

Written as DNA, the CDR3 is TGTGCCAGCAGGGAGGCAAGCTCACCCCTCCACTTT. Its protein product is CASREASSPLHF. The chain employs TRBV25-1 and TRBJ1-6; no definite D call. This CDR3 region has 12 residues. V was trimmed by 6 bases and J by 10 bases, leaving 10 bases between them. Germline assignment: CDR1 MGHDK and CDR2 SYGVNS.

This clone was seen just once. V gene TRBV4-1 combines with J gene TRBJ2-5; TRBD1 agrees at 7 bases. V gave up 5 bases and J gave up 3 bases; unmatched junction bases: 9. This CDR3 is built from 15 residues. Germline values: CDR1 MGHRA, CDR2 YSYEKL. The CDR3 region is CASSALQGPEETQYF. CDR3 DNA sequence: TGCGCCAGCAGCGCGCTACAGGGGCCGGAAGAGACCCAGTACTTC.

The chain is built from TRBV30 and TRBJ1-1; tentative D call: TRBD1 (5 bases). CDR3 length equals 12 residues. Trimming shortened V by 7 bases and J by 7 bases, and 16 bases separated the two germline ends. CDR1 and CDR2 from the germline V gene are GTSNPN and SVGIG (reference sequence). This chain's CDR3 is CALESGLREAFF. CDR3 coding DNA: TGTGCCTTAGAGTCAGGGTTACGTGAAGCTTTCTTT.

The chain uses TRBV19 and TRBJ1-4; perhaps TRBD1 as D (5 bases). This CDR3 contains 15 residues. Germline values: CDR1 LNHDA, CDR2 SQIVND (reference sequence). V was pared by 3 bases and J by 7 bases, with 15 bases between. The CDR3 reads CASSILQGLGEKLFF. The DNA of the CDR3 is TGTGCCAGTAGTATCCTCCAGGGCTTGGGTGAAAAACTGTTTTTT. The complete variable domain, with remaining parts taken from reference TRBV19 and TRBJ1-4, reads DGGITQSPKYLFRKEGQNVTLSCEQNLNHDAMYWYRQDPGQGLRLIYYSQIVNDFQKGDIAEGYSVSREKKESFPLTVTSAQKNPTAFYLCASSILQGLGEKLFFGSGTQLSVL.

This chain's CDR3 is CASSVGTRVNEQFF. In nucleotides, the CDR3 is TGTGCCAGCAGTGTCGGGACTAGAGTCAATGAGCAGTTCTTC. V is TRBV6-4 and J is TRBJ2-1; 8 positions agree with TRBD2. Germline CDR1 MRHNA, CDR2 SNTAGT. The CDR3 loop spans 14 amino acids. V was pared by 4 bases and J by 6 bases, with 5 bases of the junction left unmatched.

The chain joins TRBV28 to TRBJ1-1; D is unclear. Trimming pared 0 bases from V and 5 bases from J, leaving 13 bases between. The CDR3 consists of 15 residues. Germline V gene lookup returns CDR1 MDHEN and CDR2 SYDVKM. The CDR3 region is CASSLWAGGPTEAFF. In DNA, the CDR3 is TGTGCCAGCAGTTTATGGGCGGGAGGGCCTACTGAAGCTTTCTTT.

The V and J genes are TRBV30 and TRBJ1-6, with D tentatively TRBD1 (5 bases). V shed 3 bases and J shed 0 bases, with 6 bases lying between them. The CDR3 contains 14 residues. Germline assignment: CDR1 GTSNPN and CDR2 SVGIG (reference sequence). The CDR3 region has the DNA TGTGCCTGGAGCGGGGGCTCCTATAATTCACCCCTCCACTTT. Translation: CAWSGGSYNSPLHF.

The chain joins TRBV2 to TRBJ2-5, with 9 bases fitting TRBD1. Germline V lookup: CDR1 SNHLY, CDR2 FYNNEI. The CDR3 runs 15 residues. Trimming removed 6 bases from V and 2 bases from J; junction bases left unmatched: 7. The CDR3 here is CASSLDRGEQETQYF. The CDR3 nucleotides are TGTGCCAGCAGCCTAGACAGGGGGGAACAAGAGACCCAGTACTTC.